A single sample gave rise to the 13 T cell receptor beta chains below, sequenced in a study of blood T cell repertoires in COVID-19. Sequencing was performed with immunoSEQ multiplex PCR; in TCRdb, only in-frame clones are kept and a portion is missing. Of roughly 200,000 clones detected, around 87% appear once; the ten largest clones hold 0.88%. Material for sequencing was peripheral blood. The receptor set was obtained from a woman in her late teens or twenties who had recovered from COVID-19.

The rearrangement links TRBV7-3 to TRBJ2-4; no clear D. V gave up 0 bases and J gave up 0 bases, with 6 bases separating them. CDR3 length equals 15 residues. In germline, CDR1 is SGHTA, CDR2 FQGTGA. The CDR3 protein is CASSLTGGAKNIQYF. The CDR3 coding sequence is TGTGCCAGCAGCTTAACCGGCGGAGCCAAAAACATTCAGTACTTC. Looking up the rest from reference TRBV7-3 and TRBJ2-4 gives the full variable domain: GAGVSQTPSNKVTEKGKYVELRCDPISGHTALYWYRQSLGQGPEFLIYFQGTGAADDSGLPNDRFFAVRPEGSVSTLKIQRTERGDSAVYLCASSLTGGAKNIQYFGAGTRLSVL.

The chain combines TRBV6-5 with TRBJ1-1; D call uncertain. V was trimmed by 6 bases and J by 2 bases, leaving 10 bases between them. Per the germline V gene, CDR1 is MNHEY and CDR2 is SVGAGI. The CDR3 is 13 amino acids. The CDR3 loop is CASSQALNTEAFF. In DNA, the CDR3 is TGTGCCAGCAGCCAAGCACTCAACACTGAAGCTTTCTTT.

In its sample, this clone was seen once. The V gene is TRBV7-9, the J gene TRBJ1-5; maybe TRBD1 (5 bases). CDR1 and CDR2 from the germline V gene are SEHNR and FQNEAQ (reference sequence). The CDR3 totals 14 residues. V lost 5 bases and J lost 2, with 10 bases in between. The CDR3, as DNA: TGTGCCAGCAGCCATGGGGGGGGCAATCAGCCCCAGCATTTT. It encodes CASSHGGGNQPQHF.

This chain uses TRBV11-2 with TRBJ1-1; D is unresolved. This CDR3 is built from 13 residues. Per the germline V gene, CDR1 is SGHAT and CDR2 is FQNNGV. Trimming pared 1 base from V and 0 bases from J, leaving 3 bases between. This CDR3 reads CASSLVLNTEAFF. CDR3 bases: TGTGCCAGCAGCTTAGTCTTGAACACTGAAGCTTTCTTT.

The rearrangement joins TRBV24-1 to TRBJ2-3, with D possibly matching TRBD2 (7 bases). Trimming took off 0 bases at V and 1 base at J, with 13 bases between the two ends. The germline gives CDR1 KGHDR, CDR2 SFDVKD. The CDR3 is made up of 17 amino acids. The CDR3 here is CATSDLQIGGGTDTQYF. The CDR3 nucleotides read TGTGCCACCAGTGATTTGCAAATAGGGGGGGGCACAGATACGCAGTATTTT.

The chain carries TRBV4-1 and TRBJ2-3; TRBD2 matches 8 bases. CDR3 length: 14 amino acids. J lost 5 bases, V lost 5 bases, and 6 bases had no gene match. Per germline, CDR1 MGHRA and CDR2 YSYEKL. CDR3 DNA sequence: TGCGCCAGCAGCGATCCAGCGGGGGAAGATACGCAGTATTTT. This gives the protein CASSDPAGEDTQYF.

This clone was observed once. Here the CDR3 DNA reads TGCGCCAGCAGCCAAGATCTTTACGAGCAGTACTTC. It encodes CASSQDLYEQYF. V and J are TRBV4-1 and TRBJ2-7; D gene ambiguous. The CDR3 is 12 residues long. Trimming shortened V by 0 bases and J by 4 bases, and 4 bases separated the two germline ends. Germline V CDR1 and CDR2: MGHRA, YSYEKL.

The chain recombines TRBV4-1 with TRBJ1-1; D remains unclear. Germline V lookup: CDR1 MGHRA, CDR2 YSYEKL. V gave up 0 bases and J gave up 8 bases, with 16 bases separating them. CDR3 size: 15 residues. The CDR3 region has the DNA TGCGCCAGCAGCCAAGATATGGCCAGATCAAAAGAAGCTTTCTTT. Amino acids: CASSQDMARSKEAFF.

This chain uses TRBV5-1 with TRBJ2-7, with 10 bases that match TRBD2. Germline V CDR1 and CDR2: SGHRS, YFSETQ. This CDR3 contains 15 residues. Trimming cost V 9 bases and J 3 bases; bases outside gene matches: 12. Written as DNA, the CDR3 is TGCGCCACCGCCCGAGGTAGCGGGGGGAACTACGAGCAGTACTTC. This codes for CATARGSGGNYEQYF.

This chain uses TRBV6-4 with TRBJ1-2, with D uncertain. With 8 bases removed from V and 9 bases from J, the gap between germline ends came to 22 bases. CDR3 length: 14 residues. Germline lookup yields CDR1 MRHNA and CDR2 SNTAGT. CDR3 amino acids: CASDRQVPNHCYTF. The CDR3 region has the DNA TGTGCCAGCGATAGGCAGGTCCCCAACCACTGCTACACCTTC.

The rearrangement uses TRBV6-6 and TRBJ2-5; 9 nucleotides agree with TRBD1. Trimming took 5 bases from V and 4 from J; bases not matched to a gene: 8. The CDR3 runs to 15 residues. Germline V gives CDR1 MNHNY, CDR2 SVGAGI (reference sequence). The CDR3 sequence: CASSPTGGIGETQYF. The CDR3 nucleotides are TGTGCCAGCAGTCCTACAGGGGGCATAGGAGAGACCCAGTACTTC.

This chain connects TRBV28 to TRBJ1-5; D is unresolved. The CDR3 is made up of 14 amino acids. Trimming removed 1 base at V and 0 bases at J, with 4 bases between. Germline loops: CDR1 MDHEN, CDR2 SYDVKM. In DNA, the CDR3 is TGTGCCAGCAGTTTATTTTATAGCAATCAGCCCCAGCATTTT. It specifies CASSLFYSNQPQHF.

The rearrangement uses TRBV10-3 and TRBJ2-7; 9 bases are a match to TRBD2. V lost 10 bases to trimming and J lost 2 bases; unmatched junction nucleotides: 9. The length of the CDR3 is 14 residues. The germline V gene encodes CDR1 ENHRY and CDR2 SYGVKD. In DNA form, the CDR3 reads TGTGCCACCGCGGGGGGGGAAGGCGCCTACGAGCAGTACGTC. Translated, it gives CATAGGEGAYEQYV.